The sequence of this T cell receptor (beta chain) was determined in a study of post-analysis software for immune sequencing data. The study's findings and limits: Under the F measure, samples that were prepared in one batch clustered strongly together.

Each TCR beta cDNA library carried unique molecular identifiers. MiXCR was run by TCRdb on the PCR reads, yielding one entry per CDR3 protein. The sample shows approximately 440,000 distinct CDR3 sequences, less than 45% of them seen only once. As concerns this clonotype: Antigen specificity is unknown.

The sample taken for sequencing was blood. The receptor's source is a girl aged 5 to 17 with multiple sclerosis.

This CDR3 is CASSFGGTNTGELFF. In nucleotides, the CDR3 is TGCGCCAGCAGCTTTGGGGGGACGAACACCGGGGAGCTGTTTTTT. The chain employs TRBV5-1 and TRBJ2-2; D may be TRBD2 (6 bases). CDR1 is SGHRS, CDR2 YFSETQ, per germline. CDR3 length: 15 amino acids. Deletions cut 2 bases from V and 0 bases from J, with 8 bases between.